This T cell receptor (beta chain) was sequenced during a study of CD8+ T cells in alopecia areata. Study-wide points: Elevated clonality characterized lesional scalp relative to normal scalp, particularly in alopecia totalis/universalis. Clarity of TCR sharing across patients fell short of that in mice, possibly HLA-related.

PBMC-derived CD4+ and CD8+ T cells were sorted. Extracted RNA was reverse transcribed into cDNA, the sequencing template. Here immunoSEQ multiplex PCR was the method, and the copy in TCRdb shows in-frame clones only, minus some. This table has 200,000 or so clones, roughly 50% appearing once. CDR3 length: 14 amino acids. Germline-derived CDR1 and CDR2 are PRHDT and FYEKMQ (reference sequence). V was pared by 8 bases and J by 8 bases, with 21 bases between. This clone has a handful of counts. What it binds is unknown. This sequence originates from a human donor in good health. The rearrangement uses TRBV13 and TRBJ1-2; the D is unclear. The sample taken for sequencing was CD8+ T cells sorted from blood. In DNA form, the CDR3 reads TGTGCCAGCTATCGACAAAATCCTGCTTGGGGCTACACCTTC. It codes for CASYRQNPAWGYTF. Full variable domain (remainder filled in from reference TRBV13 and TRBJ1-2): AAGVIQSPRHLIKEKRETATLKCYPIPRHDTVYWYQQGPGQDPQFLISFYEKMQSDKGSIPDRFSAQQFSDYHSELNMSSLELGDSALYFCASYRQNPAWGYTFGSGTRLTVV.